These T cell receptor beta chains were read from a single sample in a study of T cells in Graves' hyperthyroidism and ophthalmopathy. TCRdb reprocessed the multiplex PCR reads with MiXCR, giving one entry per CDR3 protein. The table shows approximately 560,000 distinct CDR3 sequences, with 15% to 18% occurring only once. Sequences were obtained from blood. The receptors shown here come from a woman younger than 45 with Graves' hyperthyroidism. Both conserved end residues are trimmed from each CDR3. The D gene is left open where the match is weak.

v_call d_call cdr3_aa
TRBV7-9 NA ASSSSRRYEQY
TRBV7-9 NA ASSLRGDSYEQY
TRBV7-9 NA AGERQPKNIQY
TRBV14 NA ASSQGLVELGELF
TRBV19 NA ASSATFSNQPQH
TRBV9 TRBD1 ASSAGGVDRGETQY
TRBV5-6 TRBD2 ASSDGLAGVRDTQY
TRBV19 TRBD1 ASSLDRGRYTEAF
TRBV13 TRBD1 ASSFGQGARTEAF
TRBV30 TRBD2 AWTISFSREDSYEQY
TRBV6-1 NA ASSETDMNTEAF
TRBV4-1 TRBD1 ASSRLRLGAGGLFREKLF
TRBV28 NA ASSPSGGPYEQY
TRBV20-1 NA SARVPSGVSTDTQY
TRBV27 TRBD2 ASSPREVYEQY
TRBV4-3 TRBD1 ASSQPSGTGDEKLF
TRBV20-1 NA SARDTRAPGHYEQY
TRBV3-1 TRBD1 ASSQDGLGGGEDGYT
TRBV28 NA ASRGGPRYEQF
TRBV6-5 NA ASSYSRAGPLDYEQY
TRBV27 NA ASSLGRKGQPQH
TRBV20-1 TRBD2 SAAGTSGIYEQY
TRBV18 NA ASSPGPGDEQF
TRBV28 TRBD2 ASSPQREIYEQY
TRBV5-8 TRBD2 ASAELAGGSTDTQY
TRBV12-3/TRBV12-4 TRBD1 ASSPTGASYGYT
TRBV7-9 NA ASSLIDFTGELF
TRBV25-1 NA ASSDGIGLRGETQY
TRBV11-2 NA ASSPADLYGYT
TRBV5-6 NA ASSFSGSPYEQY
TRBV19 NA ASRLTRIGTGELF
TRBV18 NA ASSPGEISTDTQY
TRBV5-1 TRBD2 ASSLRREGSNEQF
TRBV5-5 NA ASSLKTTNYGYT
TRBV11-3 NA ASSLGEAPGLYEQY
TRBV15 NA ATSRKQVPGSLTF
TRBV7-2 TRBD2 ASNRGGGRTVEQY
TRBV5-1 NA ASSLKEARLNTGELF
TRBV9 TRBD1 ASSVRQGEGETQY
TRBV3-1 NA ASSSRGGALNYGYA